This T cell receptor beta chain derives from a study of blood T cell repertoires in COVID-19. The overall study: Samples taken during acute and convalescent COVID-19 were collected in the United States, Italy and Spain. In each case, the material was cDNA or gDNA derived from T cells, B-cell-depleted T cells, or PBMCs.

The trim removed 4 bases at V and 1 base at J, leaving 7 bases unmatched. The CDR3 length is 15 residues. Germline CDR1 MNHEY, CDR2 SVGAGI. In the source study's methods: Estimates of nucleated cell counts were drawn from the amplification of reference gene primers. The data were produced by immunoSEQ multiplex PCR, yet TCRdb's version contains in-frame clones alone and is incomplete. From that table come the V and J calls and clone size; the DNA was used to work out D and trimming. The data contain 150,000 to 200,000 clones, about nine tenths of them singletons. The rearrangement uses TRBV6-5 and TRBJ2-7, with 7 bases aligning to TRBD2. The sequence came from a man in his fifties or sixties with acute or convalescent COVID-19. Sequencing was carried out using peripheral blood. Here the CDR3 reads CASSSNGAGSYEQYF. In DNA, the CDR3 is TGTGCCAGCAGTTCGAATGGAGCGGGGTCCTACGAGCAGTACTTC.